The 23 T cell receptor beta chains reported below all come from one sample, sequenced in a study of human T cells and chemical hapten exposure. TCRdb re-analysed the RACE reads in MiXCR, keeping a single row per CDR3 protein. This sample yields approximately 90,000 distinct CDR3 sequences, of which 25% to 35% are seen a single time; under 13% belongs to the top ten. Time point reported: patch test 3, about 24 weeks after DPC sensitization. Treatment denoted: therapeutic diphenylcyclopropenone sensitization with weekly scalp DPC. The sample here was whole blood, taken in connection with sensitization to the hapten diphenylcyclopropenone (DPC). Receptors originate from a man aged 35 to 55 with alopecia areata. Some clones in this sample may be carry-over from other donors' samples.

The V gene is TRBV4-1, the J gene TRBJ2-3; perhaps D is TRBD1 or TRBD2 (5 bases each). This CDR3 is 15 amino acids long. Deletions cut 5 bases from V and 4 bases from J, with 16 bases between. Germline assignment: CDR1 MGHRA and CDR2 YSYEKL. CDR3 bases: TGCGCCAGCAGCTTGGACTGGACGGGACCAGATACGCAGTATTTT. Encoded protein: CASSLDWTGPDTQYF.

V usage is TRBV24-1 and J usage is TRBJ2-1; D may be TRBD2 (7 bases). The V gene lost 0 bases and the J gene lost 8 bases, with 13 bases spanning the gap. The CDR3 runs to 15 residues. Germline V gene lookup returns CDR1 KGHDR and CDR2 SFDVKD. The CDR3 bases are TGTGCCACCAGTGATTTGCGTGGGAGGGGGGATGAGCAGTTCTTC. Its translation: CATSDLRGRGDEQFF.

CDR3 DNA: TGTGCCAGCAGCACCGTGGGGTACGAGCAGTACTTC. This gives the protein CASSTVGYEQYF. The V and J genes are TRBV7-9 and TRBJ2-7; D is ambiguous. This CDR3 spans 12 amino acids. V dropped 5 bases and J dropped 4 bases, with 9 bases sitting between them. CDR1 and CDR2 (germline): SEHNR, FQNEAQ (reference sequence).

This CDR3 reads CASSSRDRANEQFF. DNA for the CDR3: TGTGCCAGCAGCTCCCGCGACCGGGCCAATGAGCAGTTCTTC. The V gene is TRBV7-9, the J gene TRBJ2-1; no clear D gene. The length of the CDR3 is 14 residues. V was cut by 4 bases and J by 6 bases, with 13 bases left in between. Germline loops: CDR1 SEHNR, CDR2 FQNEAQ (reference sequence).

The chain recombines TRBV20-1 with TRBJ2-3, with 7 bases lining up with TRBD1. CDR1 and CDR2 from the germline V gene are DFQATT and SNEGSKA (reference sequence). The junction had 13 bases not matched to a gene; V was cut back by 0 bases and J by 4 bases. CDR3 length: 17 amino acids. This CDR3 reads CSARDPRSGGKADTQYF. In DNA form, the CDR3 reads TGCAGTGCTAGAGATCCACGGTCAGGGGGAAAGGCAGATACGCAGTATTTT.

V is TRBV20-1 and J is TRBJ2-1; tentatively, D is TRBD1 or TRBD2 (5 bases each). Trimming took 2 bases from V and 8 from J, leaving 16 bases between them. The CDR3 sequence is 14 residues long. Germline CDR1 and CDR2: DFQATT and SNEGSKA (reference sequence). CDR3: CSARLPGRAYEQFF. The CDR3 DNA reads as TGCAGTGCTAGACTACCGGGACGAGCGTATGAGCAGTTCTTC.

Note on this clonotype: Being one base from a much bigger clone, this may be a read error. This rearrangement joins TRBV21-1 to TRBJ2-1; the table's D call, TRBD2, was not checked against the DNA. TRBV21-1 is a pseudogene segment. The CDR3 loop spans 16 amino acids. In DNA, the CDR3 is TGTGCCAGCAGCAAAGGGGGACCAGCGGATTACAATGAGCAGTTCTTC. Translating gives CASSKGGPADYNEQFF.

As regards this clonotype: One end of the junction is discordant with germline, which a read error may explain. The chain combines TRBV27 with TRBJ2-3; D could derive from TRBD1 or TRBD2 (7 bases each). The length of the CDR3 is 15 residues. Germline loops: CDR1 MNHEY, CDR2 SMNVEV (reference sequence). The CDR3 DNA reads TGTACCAGCAGTTTCAGGGGGACTATCCAAGATACGCAGTATTTT. It codes for CTSSFRGTIQDTQYF.

This clonotype occurred a few times. This chain connects TRBV5-4 to TRBJ2-3; D is unresolved. CDR3 size: 15 residues. Germline V CDR1 and CDR2: SGHNT, YYREEE (reference sequence). V lost 4 bases to trimming and J lost 0 bases, with 12 bases between them. In DNA, the CDR3 is TGTGCCAGCAGCCAAACGGAGTTTAGCACAGATACGCAGTATTTT. Protein product: CASSQTEFSTDTQYF. Variable domain in full (rest from reference TRBV5-4 and TRBJ2-3): ETGVTQSPTHLIKTRGQQVTLRCSSQSGHNTVSWYQQALGQGPQFIFQYYREEENGRGNFPPRFSGLQFPNYSSELNVNALELDDSALYLCASSQTEFSTDTQYFGPGTRLTVL.

The rearrangement uses TRBV12-3 or TRBV12-4 and TRBJ2-5, with TRBD2 as a possible D gene (6 bases). This CDR3 contains 13 residues. The ends were cut back, 7 bases at V and 5 bases at J, with 14 bases in the middle. CDR3 sequence: CASNPGGGETQYF. The CDR3 DNA follows: TGTGCCAGCAACCCCGGGGGAGGCGAGACCCAGTACTTC.

The V and J genes are TRBV12-3 or TRBV12-4 and TRBJ2-7; tentative D call: TRBD1 (7 bases). V gave up 4 bases and J gave up 3 bases, with 10 bases separating them. CDR3 length: 13 amino acids. Here the CDR3 reads CASSWQGGYEQYF. CDR3 DNA: TGTGCCAGCAGTTGGCAGGGGGGCTACGAGCAGTACTTC.

The chain is built from TRBV20-1 and TRBJ2-7; 10 bases are a match to TRBD1. Per the germline V gene, CDR1 is DFQATT and CDR2 is SNEGSKA (reference sequence). The V segment lost 5 bases and the J segment 4 bases; nucleotides outside the gene matches: 8. This CDR3 region has 14 residues. The CDR3: CSAQRDRGKYEQYF. The CDR3, as DNA: TGCAGTGCTCAAAGGGACAGGGGAAAGTACGAGCAGTACTTC.

The table lists this clonotype with a few counts. This chain uses TRBV3-1 with TRBJ2-3; TRBD2 is a possible D gene (6 bases). Trimming removed 5 bases at V and 0 bases at J, with 12 bases between. Germline-derived CDR1 and CDR2 are LGHDT and YNNKEL (reference sequence). This CDR3 region has 15 residues. This CDR3 reads CASSSGVFSTDTQYF. CDR3 nucleotides: TGTGCCAGCAGCTCGGGGGTTTTTAGCACAGATACGCAGTATTTT.

The chain joins TRBV4-1 to TRBJ1-2, with D possibly TRBD1 on 5 matching bases. This CDR3 is built from 15 residues. Germline V gene lookup returns CDR1 MGHRA and CDR2 YSYEKL. The V and J ends lost 0 bases and 0 bases respectively, with 8 bases between them. The DNA for the CDR3 is TGCGCCAGCAGCCAAGAAGGGACGGCTAACTATGGCTACACCTTC. Protein product: CASSQEGTANYGYTF.

In this sample, this clonotype turned up many times. The CDR3 region is CASSGLAGSYEQYF. The CDR3 coding sequence is TGTGCCAGCAGTGGACTAGCGGGCTCCTACGAGCAGTACTTC. V usage is TRBV27 and J usage is TRBJ2-7; 11 nucleotides line up with TRBD2. The V gene's germline CDR1 is MNHEY and CDR2 SMNVEV (reference sequence). Trimming took 5 bases from V and 0 from J; bases not matched to a gene: 0. The CDR3 is 14 amino acids.

The chain recombines TRBV7-9 with TRBJ1-6, with 9 bases lining up with TRBD1. Per the germline V gene, CDR1 is SEHNR and CDR2 is FQNEAQ (reference sequence). The V segment lost 0 bases and the J segment 8 bases; nucleotides outside the gene matches: 8. The CDR3 is made up of 17 amino acids. The DNA of the CDR3 is TGTGCCAGCAGCTTAGCTCTATCCCGGGACAGGGATTCACCCCTCCACTTT. Its translation: CASSLALSRDRDSPLHF.

The rearrangement links TRBV20-1 to TRBJ2-4; TRBD2 matches 8 bases. V shed 5 bases, J shed 0 bases, and the junction held 6 bases outside the gene matches. This CDR3 has 15 amino acids. Germline V CDR1 and CDR2: DFQATT, SNEGSKA (reference sequence). For the CDR3, the DNA is TGCAGTGCTCTGGTCCTAGCGGGAGCCAAAAACATTCAGTACTTC. Translated: CSALVLAGAKNIQYF.

This clonotype was picked up a small number of times. The chain couples TRBV9 to TRBJ2-7, with D uncertain. V was shortened by 0 bases and J by 1 base, with 11 bases between the two germline ends. The germline gives CDR1 SGDLS, CDR2 YYNGEE. The CDR3 loop spans 15 amino acids. CDR3 amino acids: CASSVAAELSYEQYF. The CDR3 DNA reads as TGTGCCAGCAGCGTAGCGGCGGAGCTATCCTACGAGCAGTACTTC.

This clonotype was observed a handful of times. This sequence joins TRBV20-1 and TRBJ2-7; 7 bases fit TRBD1. Germline assignment: CDR1 DFQATT and CDR2 SNEGSKA (reference sequence). The CDR3 length is 13 residues. The trim removed 6 bases at V and 0 bases at J, leaving 5 bases unmatched. CDR3 loop: CSAQGVSSYEQYF. CDR3 DNA: TGCAGTGCCCAGGGGGTGAGCTCCTACGAGCAGTACTTC.

This clonotype was picked up a small number of times. The chain is built from TRBV4-3 and TRBJ2-3; 8 bases are shared with TRBD2. This CDR3 contains 19 residues. V dropped 3 bases and J dropped 3; count of bases not matched to a gene: 17. CDR1 is LGHNA and CDR2 is YSLEER in the germline V gene. The CDR3 here is CASSHHIGLADFGTDTQYF. CDR3 nucleotides: TGCGCCAGCAGCCATCACATAGGACTAGCAGACTTTGGGACAGATACGCAGTATTTT.

The chain links TRBV20-1 to TRBJ1-4; D not certain. Germline CDR1 reads DFQATT; CDR2 reads SNEGSKA (reference sequence). The CDR3 totals 12 residues. The V end was cut by 6 bases, the J end by 4 bases, with 9 bases between. CDR3 DNA sequence: TGCAGTGCCCGGCAGTTTAATGAAAAACTGTTTTTT. Its protein is CSARQFNEKLFF.

The genes are TRBV5-5 and TRBJ1-5; 7 bases match TRBD1. The CDR3 is made up of 15 amino acids. The V gene end was trimmed by 4 bases and the J gene end by 5 bases; junction bases not matched to a gene: 9. Per the germline V gene, CDR1 is SGHKS and CDR2 is YYEKEE (reference sequence). The DNA of the CDR3 is TGTGCCAGCAGCGTAGTGGCAGGGGGGTATCAGCCCCAGCATTTT. This gives the protein CASSVVAGGYQPQHF.

This clonotype was observed a handful of times. The V gene is TRBV2, the J gene TRBJ2-3; TRBD2 aligns across 12 bases. The CDR3 loop spans 18 amino acids. The V segment lost 4 bases and the J segment 6 bases; nucleotides outside the gene matches: 14. Germline loops: CDR1 SNHLY, CDR2 FYNNEI. Written as DNA, the CDR3 is TGTGCCAGCAGTGCCAGCACCCTAGCGGGAGGGTTTGCGGATACGCAGTATTTT. Translation gives CASSASTLAGGFADTQYF. Full variable domain (remainder filled in from reference TRBV2 and TRBJ2-3): EPEVTQTPSHQVTQMGQEVILRCVPISNHLYFYWYRQILGQKVEFLVSFYNNEISEKSEIFDDQFSVERPDGSNFTLKIRSTKLEDSAMYFCASSASTLAGGFADTQYFGPGTRLTVL.